This TCR beta chain was recovered during a study of CD8 T cells in Susac syndrome. Overall study results and limits: A relatively small number of individuals underwent TCR sequencing and HLA analysis.

The healthy controls were matched to patients by age and sex. TEMRA cells underwent FACS enrichment and CD8+ and CD4+ T cells underwent negative isolation. CDR1 is DFQATT and CDR2 is SNEGSKA in the germline V gene (reference sequence). This CDR3 is built from 9 residues. The germline V and J ends were trimmed by 5 bases and 11 bases, with 7 bases remaining between them. Random-hexamer reverse transcription was applied to about 0.45 to 1 ug RNA. A multiplex approach, immunoSEQ multiplex PCR, amplified TCR beta CDR3 across 54 Vbeta and 13 Jbeta. In TCRdb, the immunoSEQ multiplex PCR reads were re-called with MiXCR into one record per CDR3 protein. The table shows 90,000 to 110,000 distinct CDR3 sequences, with roughly 96% occurring only once. Of note for this clonotype: Its antigen is not identified.

The clonotype originates from a human donor in good health. The gene calls are TRBV20-1 and TRBJ2-1; no clear D. The sequenced sample consisted of CD4+ T cells from PBMCs. The CDR3 DNA is TGCAGTGCTCCACGTCAGCAGTTCTTC. Translating it yields CSAPRQQFF.